Listed below are T cell receptor beta chains from one sample, sequenced in a study of blood T cells in healthy people across ages. TCRdb analysed the 5' RACE reads with MiXCR anew, one entry per CDR3 protein. The table shows approximately 730,000 distinct CDR3 sequences, with 50% to 65% occurring only once. Sequencing used blood. These receptors all stem from an older man in good health. Each CDR3 is given with its conserved first and last residue. The D gene is left open where the match is weak. The size field is filled for only some rows; it gives once, few, many or a size class.

CDR3 protein: CASSPWTGRYTDTQYF; CDR3 DNA: TGTGCCAGCAGTCCTTGGACAGGGAGGTACACAGATACGCAGTATTTT; J gene: TRBJ2-3; clone size: NA; V gene: TRBV12-3/TRBV12-4; D gene: TRBD1
CDR3 protein: CASSQDIRSPLHF; CDR3 DNA: TGTGCCAGCAGCCAAGATATAAGGTCACCCCTCCACTTT; J gene: TRBJ1-6; clone size: few; V gene: TRBV4-2; D gene: NA
CDR3 protein: CASGGSGANVLTF; CDR3 DNA: TGTGCCAGCGGGGGCTCTGGGGCCAACGTCCTGACTTTC; J gene: TRBJ2-6; clone size: few; V gene: TRBV3-1; D gene: NA
CDR3 protein: CASSPTSGTGYASTDTQYF; CDR3 DNA: TGTGCCAGCTCACCAACTAGCGGGACTGGGTACGCTAGCACAGATACGCAGTATTTT; J gene: TRBJ2-3; clone size: NA; V gene: TRBV18; D gene: TRBD2
CDR3 protein: CASSPGDLDIQYF; CDR3 DNA: TGTGCCAGCAGCCCAGGGGACTTGGACATTCAGTACTTC; J gene: TRBJ2-4; clone size: NA; V gene: TRBV28; D gene: NA
CDR3 protein: CASRRGFVRNEQFF; CDR3 DNA: TGTGCCAGCAGACGGGGTTTCGTAAGGAATGAGCAGTTCTTC; J gene: TRBJ2-1; clone size: NA; V gene: TRBV12-3/TRBV12-4; D gene: NA
CDR3 protein: CSAPRDSVGYEQYF; CDR3 DNA: TGCAGTGCCCCCCGGGACAGCGTAGGCTACGAGCAGTACTTC; J gene: TRBJ2-7; clone size: NA; V gene: TRBV20-1; D gene: TRBD1
CDR3 protein: CASSSRSLAGGYTF; CDR3 DNA: TGTGCCAGCAGCTCCCGGTCCCTCGCGGGAGGCTACACCTTC; J gene: TRBJ1-2; clone size: NA; V gene: TRBV2; D gene: NA
CDR3 protein: CASRNRGDDQPQHF; CDR3 DNA: TGTGCCAGCAGGAACAGGGGTGACGATCAGCCCCAGCATTTT; J gene: TRBJ1-5; clone size: few; V gene: TRBV6-6; D gene: TRBD1
CDR3 protein: CASSSQGGGLYEQYF; CDR3 DNA: TGTGCCAGCAGTTCCCAAGGGGGGGGCCTCTACGAGCAGTACTTC; J gene: TRBJ2-7; clone size: NA; V gene: TRBV27; D gene: NA